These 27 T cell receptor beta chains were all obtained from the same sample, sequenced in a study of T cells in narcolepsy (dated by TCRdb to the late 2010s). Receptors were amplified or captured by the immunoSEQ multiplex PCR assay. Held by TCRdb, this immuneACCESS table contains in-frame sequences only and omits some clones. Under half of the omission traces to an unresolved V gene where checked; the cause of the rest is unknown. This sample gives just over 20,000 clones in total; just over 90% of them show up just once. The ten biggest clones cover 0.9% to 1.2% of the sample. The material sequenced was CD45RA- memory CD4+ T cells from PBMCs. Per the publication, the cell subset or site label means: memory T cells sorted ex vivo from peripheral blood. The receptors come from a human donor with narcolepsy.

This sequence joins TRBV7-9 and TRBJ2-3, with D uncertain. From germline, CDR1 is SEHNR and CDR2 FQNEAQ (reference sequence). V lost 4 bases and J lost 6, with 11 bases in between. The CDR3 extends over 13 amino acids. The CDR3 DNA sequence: TGTGCCAGCAGCTCTCTTATGGGCGATACGCAGTATTTT. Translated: CASSSLMGDTQYF.

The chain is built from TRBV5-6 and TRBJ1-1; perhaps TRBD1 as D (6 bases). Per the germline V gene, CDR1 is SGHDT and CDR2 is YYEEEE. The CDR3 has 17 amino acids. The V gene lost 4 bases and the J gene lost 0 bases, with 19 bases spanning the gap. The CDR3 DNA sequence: TGTGCCAGCAGCCCCGGACAGCCGAAACCCATGAACACTGAAGCTTTCTTT. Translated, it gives CASSPGQPKPMNTEAFF.

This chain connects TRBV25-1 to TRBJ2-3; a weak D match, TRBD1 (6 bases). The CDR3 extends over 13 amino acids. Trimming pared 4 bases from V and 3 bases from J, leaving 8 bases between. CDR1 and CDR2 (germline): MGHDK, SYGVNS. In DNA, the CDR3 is TGTGCCAGCAGTGCCCAGGGGACAGATACGCAGTATTTT. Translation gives CASSAQGTDTQYF.

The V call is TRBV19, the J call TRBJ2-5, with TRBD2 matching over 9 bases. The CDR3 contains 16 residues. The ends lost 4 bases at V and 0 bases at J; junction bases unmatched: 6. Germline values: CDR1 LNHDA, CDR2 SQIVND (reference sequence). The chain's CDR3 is CASSKSGRQNQETQYF. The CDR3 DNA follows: TGTGCCAGTAGTAAAAGCGGGAGGCAAAACCAAGAGACCCAGTACTTC.

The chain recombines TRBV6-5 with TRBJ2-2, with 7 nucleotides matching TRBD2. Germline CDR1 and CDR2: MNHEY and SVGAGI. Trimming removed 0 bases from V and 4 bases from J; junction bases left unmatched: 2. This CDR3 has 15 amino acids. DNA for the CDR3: TGTGCCAGCAGTTACTCGCGGGGGAGCACCGGGGAGCTGTTTTTT. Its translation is CASSYSRGSTGELFF.

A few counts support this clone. As DNA, the CDR3 is TGTGCCAGCAGCGAGGGGGGGAACACCGGGGAGCTGTTTTTT. It yields the protein CASSEGGNTGELFF. The chain couples TRBV5-4 to TRBJ2-2; perhaps D is TRBD1 or TRBD2 (6 bases each). V lost 4 bases, J lost 1 base, and 8 bases lay in between. Per the germline V gene, CDR1 is SGHNT and CDR2 is YYREEE (reference sequence). The CDR3 is made up of 14 amino acids.

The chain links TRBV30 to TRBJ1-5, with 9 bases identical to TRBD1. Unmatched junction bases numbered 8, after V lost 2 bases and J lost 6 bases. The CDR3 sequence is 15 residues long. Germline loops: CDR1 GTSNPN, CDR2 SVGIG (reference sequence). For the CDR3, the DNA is TGTGCCTGGAGTCCAGGGACAGGGATGGGTCAGCCCCAGCATTTT. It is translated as CAWSPGTGMGQPQHF.

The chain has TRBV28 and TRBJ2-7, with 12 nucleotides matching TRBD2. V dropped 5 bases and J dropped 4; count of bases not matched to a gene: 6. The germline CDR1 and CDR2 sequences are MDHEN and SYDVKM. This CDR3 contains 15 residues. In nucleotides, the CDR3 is TGTGCCAGCAGTCCCTCGACTAGCGGGAGTTACGAGCAGTACTTC. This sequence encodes CASSPSTSGSYEQYF.

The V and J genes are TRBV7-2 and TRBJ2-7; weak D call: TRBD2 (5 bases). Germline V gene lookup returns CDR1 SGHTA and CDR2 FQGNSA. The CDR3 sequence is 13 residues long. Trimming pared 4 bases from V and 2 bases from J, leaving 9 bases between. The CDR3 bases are TGTGCCAGCAGCTCCTTCGGGGCCTACGAGCAGTACTTC. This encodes CASSSFGAYEQYF.

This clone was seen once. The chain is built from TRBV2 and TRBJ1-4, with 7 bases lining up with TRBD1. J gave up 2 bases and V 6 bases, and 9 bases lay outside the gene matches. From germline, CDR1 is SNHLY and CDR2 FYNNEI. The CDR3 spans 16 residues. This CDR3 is CASRAGTAPTNEKLFF. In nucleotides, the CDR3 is TGTGCCAGCAGAGCCGGGACAGCCCCCACTAATGAAAAACTGTTTTTT.

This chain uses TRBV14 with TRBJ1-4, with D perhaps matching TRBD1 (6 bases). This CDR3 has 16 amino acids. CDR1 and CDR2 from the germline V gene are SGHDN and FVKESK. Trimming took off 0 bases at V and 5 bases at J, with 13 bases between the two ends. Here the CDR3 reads CASSQDRGAVNEKLFF. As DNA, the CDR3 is TGTGCCAGCAGCCAAGATCGGGGGGCAGTGAATGAAAAACTGTTTTTT.

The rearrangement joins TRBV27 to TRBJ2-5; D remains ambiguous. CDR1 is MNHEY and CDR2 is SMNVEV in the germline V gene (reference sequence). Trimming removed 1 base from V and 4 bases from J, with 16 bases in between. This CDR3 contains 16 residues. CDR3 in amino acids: CASSLYGPLNGETQYF. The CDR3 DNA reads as TGTGCCAGCAGTTTATACGGACCACTTAACGGAGAGACCCAGTACTTC.

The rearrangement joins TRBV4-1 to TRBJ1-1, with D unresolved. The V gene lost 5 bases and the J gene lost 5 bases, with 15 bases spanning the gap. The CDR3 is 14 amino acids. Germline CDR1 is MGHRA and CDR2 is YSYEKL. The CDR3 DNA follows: TGCGCCAGCAGCGGACCTCTGCGTGGTACTGAAGCTTTCTTT. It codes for CASSGPLRGTEAFF.

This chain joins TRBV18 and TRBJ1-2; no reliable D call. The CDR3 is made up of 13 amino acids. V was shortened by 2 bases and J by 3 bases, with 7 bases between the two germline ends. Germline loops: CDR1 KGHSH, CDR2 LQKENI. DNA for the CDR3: TGTGCCAGCTCACCAAGGGAGGACTATGGCTACACCTTC. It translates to CASSPREDYGYTF.

The CDR3 region has the DNA TGTGCCAGCAGTTCCAGACTAGGATACTACGAGCAGTACTTC. It codes for CASSSRLGYYEQYF. V is TRBV27 and J is TRBJ2-7; the D gene is possibly TRBD2 (6 bases). The CDR3 is made up of 14 amino acids. Germline V gene lookup returns CDR1 MNHEY and CDR2 SMNVEV (reference sequence). Trimming stripped 4 bases from V and 3 bases from J, with 13 bases between.

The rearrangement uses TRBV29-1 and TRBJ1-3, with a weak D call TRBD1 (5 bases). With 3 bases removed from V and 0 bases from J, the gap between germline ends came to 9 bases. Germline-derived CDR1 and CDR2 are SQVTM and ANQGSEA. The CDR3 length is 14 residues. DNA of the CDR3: TGCAGCGTTGATAGGGGAATCTCTGGAAACACCATATATTTT. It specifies CSVDRGISGNTIYF. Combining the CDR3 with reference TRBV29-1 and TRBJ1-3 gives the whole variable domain SAVISQKPSRDICQRGTSLTIQCQVDSQVTMMFWYRQQPGQSLTLIATANQGSEATYESGFVIDKFPISRPNLTFSTLTVSNMSPEDSSIYLCSVDRGISGNTIYFGEGSWLTVV.

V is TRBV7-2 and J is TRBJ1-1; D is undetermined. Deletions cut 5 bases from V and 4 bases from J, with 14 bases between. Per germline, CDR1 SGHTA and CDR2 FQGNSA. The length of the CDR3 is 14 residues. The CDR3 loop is CASSRGLRGTEAFF. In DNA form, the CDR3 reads TGTGCCAGCAGCCGAGGACTGCGAGGCACTGAAGCTTTCTTT.

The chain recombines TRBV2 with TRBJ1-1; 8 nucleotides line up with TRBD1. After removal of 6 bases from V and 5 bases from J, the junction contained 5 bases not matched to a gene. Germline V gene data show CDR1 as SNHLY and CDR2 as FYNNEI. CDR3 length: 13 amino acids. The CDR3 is CASRANRGTEAFF. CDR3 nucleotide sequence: TGTGCCAGCAGAGCCAACAGGGGGACTGAAGCTTTCTTT. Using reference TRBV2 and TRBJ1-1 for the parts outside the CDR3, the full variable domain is EPEVTQTPSHQVTQMGQEVILRCVPISNHLYFYWYRQILGQKVEFLVSFYNNEISEKSEIFDDQFSVERPDGSNFTLKIRSTKLEDSAMYFCASRANRGTEAFFGQGTRLTVV.

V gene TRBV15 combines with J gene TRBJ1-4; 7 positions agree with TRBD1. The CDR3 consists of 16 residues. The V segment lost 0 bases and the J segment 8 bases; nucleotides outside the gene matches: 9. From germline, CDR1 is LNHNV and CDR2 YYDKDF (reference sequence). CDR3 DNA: TGTGCCACCAGCAGAGATAAGGGGGCTCACCCCGAAAAACTGTTTTTT. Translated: CATSRDKGAHPEKLFF.

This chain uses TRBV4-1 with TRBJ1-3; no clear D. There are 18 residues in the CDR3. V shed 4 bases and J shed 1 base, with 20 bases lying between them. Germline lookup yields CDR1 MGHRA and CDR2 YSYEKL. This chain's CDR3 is CASSPRVLWPQSGNTIYF. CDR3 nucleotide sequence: TGCGCCAGCAGCCCCCGGGTCTTATGGCCCCAATCTGGAAACACCATATATTTT.

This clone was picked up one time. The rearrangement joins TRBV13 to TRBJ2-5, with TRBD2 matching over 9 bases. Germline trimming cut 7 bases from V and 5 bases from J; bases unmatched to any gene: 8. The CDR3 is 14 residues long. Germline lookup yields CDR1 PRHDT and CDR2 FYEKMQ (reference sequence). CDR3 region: CASTEAGGGETQYF. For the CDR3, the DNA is TGTGCCAGCACCGAAGCGGGAGGTGGGGAGACCCAGTACTTC.

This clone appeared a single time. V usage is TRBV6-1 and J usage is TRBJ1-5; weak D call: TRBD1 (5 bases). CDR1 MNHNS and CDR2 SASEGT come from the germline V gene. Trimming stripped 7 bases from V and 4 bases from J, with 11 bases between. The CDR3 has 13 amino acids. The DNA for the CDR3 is TGTGCCAGCAAGGCCAGGGTTAATCAGCCCCAGCATTTT. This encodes CASKARVNQPQHF.

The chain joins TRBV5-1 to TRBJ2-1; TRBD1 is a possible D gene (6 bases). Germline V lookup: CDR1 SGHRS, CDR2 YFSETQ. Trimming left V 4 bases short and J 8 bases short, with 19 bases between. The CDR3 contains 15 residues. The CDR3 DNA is TGCGCCAGCAGCGGGGTGGTTTCAGGGGTCGATGAGCAGTTCTTC. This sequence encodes CASSGVVSGVDEQFF.

CDR3 loop: CASSLDRSSYNEQFF. The DNA for the CDR3 is TGTGCCAGCAGCCTAGACAGGAGCTCCTACAATGAGCAGTTCTTC. The genes are TRBV5-4 and TRBJ2-1; possible D gene TRBD1, 6 bases. V dropped 4 bases and J dropped 0 bases, with 11 bases sitting between them. This CDR3 region has 15 residues. Per germline, CDR1 SGHNT and CDR2 YYREEE (reference sequence).

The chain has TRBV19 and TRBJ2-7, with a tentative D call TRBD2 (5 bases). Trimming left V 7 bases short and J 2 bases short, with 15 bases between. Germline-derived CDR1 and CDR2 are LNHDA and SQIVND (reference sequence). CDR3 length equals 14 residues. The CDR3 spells CASNYRGGAYEQYF. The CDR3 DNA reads TGTGCCAGTAATTATAGAGGAGGTGCCTACGAGCAGTACTTC.

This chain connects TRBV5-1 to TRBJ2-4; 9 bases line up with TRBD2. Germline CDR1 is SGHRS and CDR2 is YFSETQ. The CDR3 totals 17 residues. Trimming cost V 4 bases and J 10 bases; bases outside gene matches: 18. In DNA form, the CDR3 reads TGCGCCAGCAGCCTCCCAGGGCGGGAGGGCCCCTATGGGATTCAGTACTTC. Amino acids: CASSLPGREGPYGIQYF.

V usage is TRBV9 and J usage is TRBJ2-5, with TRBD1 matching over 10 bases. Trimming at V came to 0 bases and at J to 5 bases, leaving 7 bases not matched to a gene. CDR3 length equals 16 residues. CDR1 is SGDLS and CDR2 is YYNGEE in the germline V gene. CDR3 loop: CASSVEGDRGWETQYF. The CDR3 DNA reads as TGTGCCAGCAGCGTAGAAGGGGACAGGGGATGGGAGACCCAGTACTTC.